A selection of T cell receptor beta chains follows, all from one sample in a study of T cells in Graves' hyperthyroidism and ophthalmopathy. TCRdb reprocessed the multiplex PCR reads via MiXCR and lists one record per CDR3 protein. Of roughly 360,000 distinct CDR3 sequences listed, about 14% are singletons. Sequencing was done on a sample of blood. The receptor source for this set is a man aged 30 to 39 with Graves' hyperthyroidism that later progressed to Graves' ophthalmopathy. Both conserved end residues are part of each CDR3. Each record gives: V gene, CDR3 protein.

v_call: TRBV15; cdr3_aa: CATSKTGANEAFF
v_call: TRBV3-1; cdr3_aa: CASSPTGYGYTF
v_call: TRBV2; cdr3_aa: CASTALQETQYF
v_call: TRBV29-1; cdr3_aa: CSVEDRQGLLYNEQFF
v_call: TRBV12-5; cdr3_aa: CASGLVQWGTGELFF
v_call: TRBV6-1; cdr3_aa: CASSPRGVAGGRDLGTDTQYF
v_call: TRBV11-2; cdr3_aa: CASSLEPGRSYEQYF
v_call: TRBV29-1; cdr3_aa: CSAHPTSGGSSYNEQFF
v_call: TRBV5-6; cdr3_aa: CASSLDSPNEQFF
v_call: TRBV24-1; cdr3_aa: CATSGNGGEEQYF
v_call: TRBV4-1; cdr3_aa: CASSQDLPGTGNTIYF
v_call: TRBV20-1; cdr3_aa: CSARTAYLTEAFF
v_call: TRBV2; cdr3_aa: CASKTGGSTDTQYF
v_call: TRBV6-1; cdr3_aa: CASRHRTASGYNEQFF
v_call: TRBV5-1; cdr3_aa: CASSLGTVVPGELFF
v_call: TRBV3-1; cdr3_aa: CASSQDLGWDGYTF
v_call: TRBV30; cdr3_aa: CAWGSSKSPLHF
v_call: TRBV6-5; cdr3_aa: CASTWGSTDTQYF
v_call: TRBV4-1; cdr3_aa: CASSQDGLGGGDTQYF
v_call: TRBV6-2/TRBV6-3; cdr3_aa: CASSYPFPTTQYF
v_call: TRBV7-9; cdr3_aa: CASSLVTGTNYGYTF
v_call: TRBV28; cdr3_aa: CASTFGDREVEAFF